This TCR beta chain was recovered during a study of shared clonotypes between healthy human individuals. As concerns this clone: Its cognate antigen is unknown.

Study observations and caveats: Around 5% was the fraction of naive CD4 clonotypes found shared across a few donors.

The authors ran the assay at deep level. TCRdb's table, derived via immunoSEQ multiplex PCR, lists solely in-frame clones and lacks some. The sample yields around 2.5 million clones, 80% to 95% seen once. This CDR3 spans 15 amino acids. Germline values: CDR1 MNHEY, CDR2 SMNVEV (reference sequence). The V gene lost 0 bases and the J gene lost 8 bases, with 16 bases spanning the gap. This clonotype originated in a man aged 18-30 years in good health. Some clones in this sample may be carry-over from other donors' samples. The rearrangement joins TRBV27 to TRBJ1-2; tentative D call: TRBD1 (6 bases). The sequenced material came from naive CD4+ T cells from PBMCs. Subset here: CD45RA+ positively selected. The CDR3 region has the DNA TGTGCCAGCAGTTTATCGGGGGGCAAGAGGAACGGCTACACCTTC. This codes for CASSLSGGKRNGYTF.